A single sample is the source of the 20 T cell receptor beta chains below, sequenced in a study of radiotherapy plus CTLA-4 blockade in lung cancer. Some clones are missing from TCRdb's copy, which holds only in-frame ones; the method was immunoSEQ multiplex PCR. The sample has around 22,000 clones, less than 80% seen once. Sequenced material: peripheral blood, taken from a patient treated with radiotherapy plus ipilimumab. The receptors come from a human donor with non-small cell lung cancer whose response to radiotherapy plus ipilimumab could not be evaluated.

The CDR3 region has the DNA TGTGCCAGCAGACCCCCGGACAGGGCCGAGCAGTACTTC. This translates into CASRPPDRAEQYF. The rearrangement joins TRBV28 to TRBJ2-7, with 8 bases aligning to TRBD1. The CDR3 is 13 amino acids. Losses at the gene ends were 6 bases for V and 6 bases for J; bases not matched to a gene: 7. Germline-derived CDR1 and CDR2 are MDHEN and SYDVKM.

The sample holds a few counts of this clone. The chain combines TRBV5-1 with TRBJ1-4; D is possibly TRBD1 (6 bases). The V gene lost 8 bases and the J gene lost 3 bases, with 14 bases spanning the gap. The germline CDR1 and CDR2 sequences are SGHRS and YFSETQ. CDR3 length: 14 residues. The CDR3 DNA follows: TGCGCCAGTAAGGGGGGGACGTCTAATGAAAAACTGTTTTTT. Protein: CASKGGTSNEKLFF.

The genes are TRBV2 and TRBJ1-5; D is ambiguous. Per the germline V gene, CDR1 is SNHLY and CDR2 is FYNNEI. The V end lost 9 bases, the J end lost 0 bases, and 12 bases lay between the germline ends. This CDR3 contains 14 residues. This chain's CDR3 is CASSRLNSNQPQHF. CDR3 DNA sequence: TGTGCCAGTTCGAGACTGAATAGCAATCAGCCCCAGCATTTT. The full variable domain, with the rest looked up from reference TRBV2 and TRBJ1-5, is EPEVTQTPSHQVTQMGQEVILRCVPISNHLYFYWYRQILGQKVEFLVSFYNNEISEKSEIFDDQFSVERPDGSNFTLKIRSTKLEDSAMYFCASSRLNSNQPQHFGDGTRLSIL.

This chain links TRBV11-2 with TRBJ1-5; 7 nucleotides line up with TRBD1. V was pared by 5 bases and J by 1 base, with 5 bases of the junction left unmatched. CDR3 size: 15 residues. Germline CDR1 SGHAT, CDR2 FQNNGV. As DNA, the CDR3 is TGTGCCAGCAGCCCCATACAGGGGAGCAATCAGCCCCAGCATTTT. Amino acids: CASSPIQGSNQPQHF. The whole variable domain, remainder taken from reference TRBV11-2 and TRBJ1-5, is EAGVAQSPRYKIIEKRQSVAFWCNPISGHATLYWYQQILGQGPKLLIQFQNNGVVDDSQLPKDRFSAERLKGVDSTLKIQPAKLEDSAVYLCASSPIQGSNQPQHFGDGTRLSIL.

The CDR3 DNA reads as TGTGCCAGCAGCTTATTAGCCGGGGAGCTGTTTTTT. Its translation is CASSLLAGELFF. The chain links TRBV7-3 to TRBJ2-2; D is ambiguous. The CDR3 extends over 12 amino acids. Looked up from germline, CDR1 is SGHTA and CDR2 is FQGTGA. The V end lost 2 bases, the J end lost 6 bases, and 4 bases lay between the germline ends.

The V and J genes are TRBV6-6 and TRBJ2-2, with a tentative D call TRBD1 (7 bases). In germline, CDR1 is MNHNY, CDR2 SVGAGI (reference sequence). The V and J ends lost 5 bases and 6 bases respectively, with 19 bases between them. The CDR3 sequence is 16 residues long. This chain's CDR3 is CASSNRQGLSPGELFF. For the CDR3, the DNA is TGTGCCAGCAGTAACCGACAGGGACTCTCCCCCGGGGAGCTGTTTTTT.

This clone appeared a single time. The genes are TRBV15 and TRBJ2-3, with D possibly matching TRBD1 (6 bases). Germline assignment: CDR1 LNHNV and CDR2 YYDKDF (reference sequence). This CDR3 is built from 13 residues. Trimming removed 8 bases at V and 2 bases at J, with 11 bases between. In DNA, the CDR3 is TGTGCCACCTCAGGGGATTACACAGATACGCAGTATTTT. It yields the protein CATSGDYTDTQYF.

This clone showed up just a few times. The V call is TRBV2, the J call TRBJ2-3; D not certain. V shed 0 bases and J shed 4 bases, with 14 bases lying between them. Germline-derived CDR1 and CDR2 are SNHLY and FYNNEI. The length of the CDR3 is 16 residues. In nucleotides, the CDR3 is TGTGCCAGCAGTGAAGCGCTCCTCCTATCCCCAGATACGCAGTATTTT. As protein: CASSEALLLSPDTQYF.

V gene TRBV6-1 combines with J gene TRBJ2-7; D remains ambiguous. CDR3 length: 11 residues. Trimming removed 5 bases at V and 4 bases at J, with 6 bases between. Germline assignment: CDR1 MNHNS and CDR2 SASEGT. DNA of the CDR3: TGTGCCAGCAGTTCACAATACGAGCAGTACTTC. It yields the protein CASSSQYEQYF.

The CDR3 spells CASSQAGGDETQYF. The DNA of the CDR3 is TGCGCCAGCAGTCAAGCGGGAGGGGATGAGACCCAGTACTTC. This chain joins TRBV5-1 and TRBJ2-5; 10 positions agree with TRBD2. J gave up 5 bases and V 5 bases, and 6 bases lay outside the gene matches. CDR3 length equals 14 residues. Looked up from germline, CDR1 is SGHRS and CDR2 is YFSETQ.

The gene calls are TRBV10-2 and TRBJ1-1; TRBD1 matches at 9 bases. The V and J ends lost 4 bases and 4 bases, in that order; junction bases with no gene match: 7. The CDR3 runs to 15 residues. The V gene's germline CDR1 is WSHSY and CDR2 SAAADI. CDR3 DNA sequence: TGCGCCAGCAGTGCCCTAACAGGGGGCCGCACTGAAGCTTTCTTT. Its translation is CASSALTGGRTEAFF.

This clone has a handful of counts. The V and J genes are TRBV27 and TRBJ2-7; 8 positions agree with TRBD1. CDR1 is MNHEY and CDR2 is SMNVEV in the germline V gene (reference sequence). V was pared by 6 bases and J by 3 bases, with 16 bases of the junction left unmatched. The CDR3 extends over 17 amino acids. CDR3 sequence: CASSLNFEGQAYYEQYF. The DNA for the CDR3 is TGTGCCAGCAGCCTAAATTTCGAGGGACAGGCCTACTACGAGCAGTACTTC.

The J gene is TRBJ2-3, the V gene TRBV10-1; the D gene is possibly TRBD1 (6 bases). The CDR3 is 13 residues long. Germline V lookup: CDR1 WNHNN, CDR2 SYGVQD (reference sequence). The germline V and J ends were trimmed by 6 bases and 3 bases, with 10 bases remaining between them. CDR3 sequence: CASSRGQTDTQYF. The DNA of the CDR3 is TGCGCCAGCAGCCGGGGACAAACAGATACGCAGTATTTT.

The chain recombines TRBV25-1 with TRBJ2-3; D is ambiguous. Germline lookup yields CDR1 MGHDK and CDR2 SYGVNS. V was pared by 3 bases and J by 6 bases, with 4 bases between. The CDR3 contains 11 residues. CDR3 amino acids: CASSEADTQYF. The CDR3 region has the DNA TGTGCCAGCAGTGAGGCCGATACGCAGTATTTT.

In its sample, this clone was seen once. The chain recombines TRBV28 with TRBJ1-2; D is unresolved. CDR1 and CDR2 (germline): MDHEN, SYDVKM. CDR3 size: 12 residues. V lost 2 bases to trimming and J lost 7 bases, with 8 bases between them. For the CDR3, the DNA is TGTGCCAGCAGTTTAGTCTACAGTGGCTACACCTTC. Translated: CASSLVYSGYTF.

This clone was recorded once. The CDR3 sequence: CASRTGPYEQYF. The DNA of the CDR3 is TGCGCCAGTCGCACAGGGCCCTACGAGCAGTACTTC. V and J are TRBV5-1 and TRBJ2-7; tentatively, D is TRBD1 (6 bases). The CDR3 has 12 amino acids. Deletions cut 8 bases from V and 2 bases from J, with 11 bases between. Germline CDR1 and CDR2: SGHRS and YFSETQ.

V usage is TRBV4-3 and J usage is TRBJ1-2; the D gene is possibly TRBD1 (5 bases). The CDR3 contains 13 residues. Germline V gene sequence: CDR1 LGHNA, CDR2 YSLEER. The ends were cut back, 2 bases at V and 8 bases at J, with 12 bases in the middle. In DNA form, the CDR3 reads TGCGCCAGCAGCCAATACCAGGGAAACGGCTACACCTTC. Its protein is CASSQYQGNGYTF.

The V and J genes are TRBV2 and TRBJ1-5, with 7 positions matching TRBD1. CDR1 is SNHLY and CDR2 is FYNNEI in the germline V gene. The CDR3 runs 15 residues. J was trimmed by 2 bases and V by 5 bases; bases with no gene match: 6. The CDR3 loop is CASSKQGSGNQPQHF. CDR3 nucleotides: TGTGCCAGCAGTAAACAGGGGAGTGGCAATCAGCCCCAGCATTTT. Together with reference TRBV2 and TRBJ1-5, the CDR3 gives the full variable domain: EPEVTQTPSHQVTQMGQEVILRCVPISNHLYFYWYRQILGQKVEFLVSFYNNEISEKSEIFDDQFSVERPDGSNFTLKIRSTKLEDSAMYFCASSKQGSGNQPQHFGDGTRLSIL.

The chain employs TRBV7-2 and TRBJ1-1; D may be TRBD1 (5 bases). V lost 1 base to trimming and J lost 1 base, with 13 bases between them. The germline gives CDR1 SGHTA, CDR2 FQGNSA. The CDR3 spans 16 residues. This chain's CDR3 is CASSLVKGWGNTEAFF. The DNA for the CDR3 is TGTGCCAGCAGCTTAGTGAAGGGGTGGGGGAACACTGAAGCTTTCTTT.

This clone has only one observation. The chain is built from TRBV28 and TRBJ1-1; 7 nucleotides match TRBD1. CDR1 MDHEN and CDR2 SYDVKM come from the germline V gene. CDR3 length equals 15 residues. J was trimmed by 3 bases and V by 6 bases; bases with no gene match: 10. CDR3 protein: CASSLGGIMYTEAFF. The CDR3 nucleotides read TGTGCCAGCAGCCTAGGGGGCATAATGTACACTGAAGCTTTCTTT.